The TCR beta chain described here comes from a study of shared clonotypes between healthy human individuals. Study observations and caveats: Only blood underwent sampling, and tissue repertoires likely differ.

Notes on this clone: Its specificity is not known. A junction boundary mismatches the germline segment, possibly from a read error. Additional DNA sequences in this sample encode the identical CDR3.

Within Nashville, Tennessee resided all donors, each a Caucasian adult. The germline CDR1 and CDR2 sequences are ENHRY and SYGVKD. CDR3 size: 15 residues. Per the original methods: ImmunoSEQ output held junction-only sequences without quality scores, so filtering differed. Some clones are missing from TCRdb's copy, which holds only in-frame ones; the method was immunoSEQ multiplex PCR. V and J calls and clone size follow that table, whereas D and trimming were derived from the DNA. Among under 600,000 clones, approximately 79% were seen once, and the ten largest hold around 13%. The sample consisted of PBMCs. The sequence derives from a woman between 40 and 55 years old in good health. Some clones in this sample may be carry-over from other donors' samples. This chain links TRBV10-3 with TRBJ2-5, with TRBD1 as a possible D gene (5 bases). The CDR3 reads CAISEGANTQETQYF. DNA of the CDR3: TGTGCCATCAGTGAAGGGGCGAACACTCAAGAGACACAGTACTTC.